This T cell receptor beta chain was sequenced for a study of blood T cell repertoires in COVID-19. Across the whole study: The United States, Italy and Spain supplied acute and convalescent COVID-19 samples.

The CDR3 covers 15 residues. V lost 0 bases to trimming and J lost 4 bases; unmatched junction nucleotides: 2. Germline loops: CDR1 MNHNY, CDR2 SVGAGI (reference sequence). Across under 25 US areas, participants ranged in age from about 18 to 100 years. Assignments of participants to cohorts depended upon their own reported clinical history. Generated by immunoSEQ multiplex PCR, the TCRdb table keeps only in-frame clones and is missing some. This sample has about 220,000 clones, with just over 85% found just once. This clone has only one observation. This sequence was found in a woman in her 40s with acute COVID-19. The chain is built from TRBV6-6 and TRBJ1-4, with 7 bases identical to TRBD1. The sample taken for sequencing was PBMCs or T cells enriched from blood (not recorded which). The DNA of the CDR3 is TGTGCCAGCAGTTACTCGGGACAGCGTAATGAAAAACTGTTTTTT. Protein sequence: CASSYSGQRNEKLFF.